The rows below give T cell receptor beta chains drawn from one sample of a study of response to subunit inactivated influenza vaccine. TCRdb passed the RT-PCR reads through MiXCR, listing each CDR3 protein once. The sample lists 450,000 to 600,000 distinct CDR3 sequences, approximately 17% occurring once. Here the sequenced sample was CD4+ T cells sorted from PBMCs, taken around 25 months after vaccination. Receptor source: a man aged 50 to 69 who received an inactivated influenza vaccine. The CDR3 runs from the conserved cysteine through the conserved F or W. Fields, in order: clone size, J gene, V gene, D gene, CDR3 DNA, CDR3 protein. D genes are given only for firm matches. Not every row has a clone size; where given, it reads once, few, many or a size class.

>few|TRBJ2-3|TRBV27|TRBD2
TGTGCCAGCAGTCGACTAGCGGGAGGGCCGGGCACAGATACGCAGTATTTT
CASSRLAGGPGTDTQYF
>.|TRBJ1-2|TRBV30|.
TGTGCCTGGAGTGTAGAAGGTGAAAAGGGCTACACCTTC
CAWSVEGEKGYTF
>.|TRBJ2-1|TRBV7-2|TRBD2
TGTGCCAGCAGCTTAGCACTAGCGGCTAGCTCCTACAATGAGCAGTTCTTC
CASSLALAASSYNEQFF
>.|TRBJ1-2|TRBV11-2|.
TGTGCCAGCAGATCGATTAGGGGAGTTGATGGCTACACCTTC
CASRSIRGVDGYTF
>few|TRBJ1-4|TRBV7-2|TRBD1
TGTGCCAGCAGCTTCGACAGGGGGGATGAAAAACTGTTTTTT
CASSFDRGDEKLFF
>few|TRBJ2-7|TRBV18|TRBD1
TGTGCCAGCTCACCACTTTTTACGGACAGGTCTGGCGAGCAGTACTTC
CASSPLFTDRSGEQYF
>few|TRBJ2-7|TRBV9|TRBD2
TGTGCCAGCAGCGACAGGACTGGCGGGGGGTCCTACGAGCAGTACTTC
CASSDRTGGGSYEQYF
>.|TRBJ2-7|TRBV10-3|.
TGTGCCATCAGTGATAGCTACAAGCAGTACTTC
CAISDSYKQYF
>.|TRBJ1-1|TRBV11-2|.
TGTGCCAGCACTCATGGACAGACTAAAGCTTTCTTT
CASTHGQTKAFF
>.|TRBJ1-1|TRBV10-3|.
TGTGCCATCAGCGCCCAGTTGAACACTGAAGCTTTCTTT
CAISAQLNTEAFF
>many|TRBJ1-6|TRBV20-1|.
TGCAGTGCTAGTGGTTTCCAGGGCCCTAATTCACCCCTCCACTTT
CSASGFQGPNSPLHF
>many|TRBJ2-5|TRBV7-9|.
TGTGCCAGCAGCTTAATTGTGTGGGGTGGCCAAGAGACCCAGTACTTC
CASSLIVWGGQETQYF
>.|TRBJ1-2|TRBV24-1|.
TGTGCCACCAGTGACCCGGACAGAGGAGGCTACACCTTC
CATSDPDRGGYTF
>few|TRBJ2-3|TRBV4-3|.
TGCGCCAGCAGCCAACGGAAAGCAGATACGCAGTATTTT
CASSQRKADTQYF
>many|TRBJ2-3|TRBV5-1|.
TGCGCCAGCAGCTTGGAGGGTAAGAGAGATACGCAGTATTTT
CASSLEGKRDTQYF
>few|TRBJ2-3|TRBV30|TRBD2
TGTGCCTGGATTAGCGGGATTTACACAGATACGCAGTATTTT
CAWISGIYTDTQYF
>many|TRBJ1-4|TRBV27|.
TGTGCCAGCAGTTTTGGGGGGCACGAAAAACTGTTTTTT
CASSFGGHEKLFF
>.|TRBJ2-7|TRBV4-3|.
TGCGCCAGCAGCCTCCCGAGGGCCGGCCCGAGCTCTTCCTACGAGCAGTACTTC
CASSLPRAGPSSSYEQYF
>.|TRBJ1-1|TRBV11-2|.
TGTGCCAGCAGCTCGACCAGGACGATGAACACTGAAGCTTTCTTT
CASSSTRTMNTEAFF
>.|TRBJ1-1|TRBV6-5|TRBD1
TGTGCCAGCAGTTTCAGACAGGGAGGAGGAACTGAAGCTTTCTTT
CASSFRQGGGTEAFF
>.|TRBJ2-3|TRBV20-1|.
TGCAGTGCTAGTCGGAGGGTGGGCACAGATACGCAGTATTTT
CSASRRVGTDTQYF
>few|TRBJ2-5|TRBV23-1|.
TGCGCCAGCTGCCCGCGGGCCCAAGAGACCCAGTACTTC
CASCPRAQETQYF
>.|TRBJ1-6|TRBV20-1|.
TGCAGTGCTAGAGCGGGGAATTCACCCCTCCACTTT
CSARAGNSPLHF
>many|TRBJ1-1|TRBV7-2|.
TGTGCCAGCAGCCCAGGGTTAATGAACACTGAAGCTTTCTTT
CASSPGLMNTEAFF
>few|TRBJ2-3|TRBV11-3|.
TGTGCCAGCAGCTTAGATCTGGTTGGAGATACGCAGTATTTT
CASSLDLVGDTQYF
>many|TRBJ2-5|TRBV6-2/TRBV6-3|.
TGTGCCAGCAGCCCCGTGGACGAGACCCAGTACTTC
CASSPVDETQYF
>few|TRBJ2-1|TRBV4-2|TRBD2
TGTGCCAGCAGCCAAGATAAGCGGGGGGGCTACAATGAGCAGTTCTTC
CASSQDKRGGYNEQFF
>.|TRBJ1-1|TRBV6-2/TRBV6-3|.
TGTGCCAGCAGCCGGGGACTTACACAGAACACTGAAGCTTTCTTT
CASSRGLTQNTEAFF
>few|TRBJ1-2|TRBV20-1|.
TGCAGTGCTAGAGATCAAACGAGATGGGCCTATGGCTACACCTTC
CSARDQTRWAYGYTF
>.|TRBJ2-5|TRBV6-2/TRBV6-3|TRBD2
TGTGCCAGCAGATCAACTGGGCTAGCGGGGGCGAAGACCCAGTACTTC
CASRSTGLAGAKTQYF
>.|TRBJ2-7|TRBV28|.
TGTGCCAGCAGTTTAATGCGCACCACCTACGAGCAGTACTTC
CASSLMRTTYEQYF
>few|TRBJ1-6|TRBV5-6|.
TGTGCCAGCAGCTTCTTGTCTGCCCGAGGGAATTCACCCCTCCACTTT
CASSFLSARGNSPLHF
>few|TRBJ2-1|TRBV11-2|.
TGTGCCAGCAGCAGGACTGGCAATGAGCAGTTCTTC
CASSRTGNEQFF
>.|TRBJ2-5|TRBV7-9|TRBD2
TGTGCCAGCAGCTTACAGGGCGGGAGAGAGACCCAGTACTTC
CASSLQGGRETQYF
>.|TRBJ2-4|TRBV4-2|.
TGTGCCAGCAGCCAAGGGTCATCGAGGGCCAAAAACATTCAGTACTTC
CASSQGSSRAKNIQYF
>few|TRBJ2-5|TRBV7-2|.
TGTGCCAGCAGCTTAAATGGGGTAGTCTCAGAGACCCAGTACTTC
CASSLNGVVSETQYF
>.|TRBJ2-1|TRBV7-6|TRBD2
TGTGCCAGCAGCCGACATAGCGGGAGCTCCTACAATGAGCAGTTCTTC
CASSRHSGSSYNEQFF